The source of this TCR beta chain is a study of shared clonotypes between healthy human individuals. Study information: Each donor's CD8 memory used one plate, CD8 naive two, each CD4 subset three.

The table came from immunoSEQ multiplex PCR; TCRdb's copy has only in-frame clones and leaves some out. The sample lists just over 2,000,000 clones; over 85% were seen once. Germline values: CDR1 MDHEN, CDR2 SYDVKM. The CDR3 length is 14 residues. Trimming left V 6 bases short and J 1 base short, with 13 bases between. CD45RO negativity and positive selection for CCR7 defined naive CD8 cells, a population that excluded terminally differentiated effector memory CD45RA+ cells. The V gene is TRBV28, the J gene TRBJ2-7; D possibly corresponds to TRBD1 (6 bases). This sequence was found in a man aged 18 to 30 in good health. Sequencing was done on a sample of naive CD8+ T cells sorted from blood. The CDR3 loop is CASRPIGQSYEQYF. The CDR3 DNA sequence: TGTGCCAGCAGACCTATTGGACAGTCCTACGAGCAGTACTTC.